This record concerns one TCR beta chain sequence. These data belong to a study of metastatic and nonmetastatic thyroid tumors. Across the study: Across blood and tumor or nodule tissue, repertoires from malignant and benign thyroid patients were compared with one another.

TCRdb re-called the PCR reads via MiXCR. This table holds 6,600 or so clones, 27% found once. Nobody among the patients had been given any treatment before thyroid surgery. This sequence was found in a male donor with papillary thyroid cancer or a benign thyroid nodule (not recorded which). Some clones in this sample may be carry-over from other donors' samples. The sample was adjacent normal tissue.

The CDR3 nucleotides are TGTGCCAGCAGTGAATATGTCAAAACCTATGGCTACACCTTC. This encodes CASSEYVKTYGYTF. The chain employs TRBV6-1 and TRBJ1-2; D call uncertain. Germline values: CDR1 MNHNS, CDR2 SASEGT. The CDR3 is made up of 14 amino acids. The V end was cut by 2 bases, the J end by 4 bases, with 11 bases between.